One sample yielded the 13 T cell receptor beta chains listed below, sequenced in a study of cytomegalovirus exposure and HLA in healthy donors (dated by TCRdb to 2016 to 2017). The method behind the library was the immunoSEQ multiplex PCR assay. For the multiplex PCR, a mixture combining 60 forward primers for TCR Vbeta segments and 13 reverse primers for TCR Jbeta segments was used. What TCRdb holds here is the immuneACCESS table cut down to in-frame rearrangements. Part of the clones is not present; checked against another copy, under half of the missing clones reflect an unresolved V gene, and the others are unexplained. For this sample the table gives 150,000 to 200,000 clones, of which approximately 85% were detected only once. Jointly, the top ten make up about 9.3% of the sample. Input material: PBMCs. The receptors here all came from a man younger than 35 in good health and CMV-seropositive.

The V call is TRBV5-1, the J call TRBJ1-1; a weak D match, TRBD1 (6 bases). V lost 2 bases to trimming and J lost 6 bases, with 11 bases between them. This CDR3 has 13 amino acids. Germline CDR1 and CDR2: SGHRS and YFSETQ. In nucleotides, the CDR3 is TGCGCCAGCAGCTTCACACAGGGCGCTGAAGCTTTCTTT. It yields the protein CASSFTQGAEAFF. Full variable domain (outside the CDR3, taken from reference TRBV5-1 and TRBJ1-1): KAGVTQTPRYLIKTRGQQVTLSCSPISGHRSVSWYQQTPGQGLQFLFEYFSETQRNKGNFPGRFSGRQFSNSRSEMNVSTLELGDSALYLCASSFTQGAEAFFGQGTRLTVV.

This chain uses TRBV2 with TRBJ2-5, with 12 bases that match TRBD2. The CDR3 is 16 residues long. Germline V gene data show CDR1 as SNHLY and CDR2 as FYNNEI. V shed 6 bases and J 5 bases; nucleotides not matched to a gene: 10. CDR3 nucleotides: TGTGCCAGCAGCCACCGACTAGCGGGGGTGGTGGAGACCCAGTACTTC. It codes for CASSHRLAGVVETQYF.

The rearrangement uses TRBV19 and TRBJ1-1; TRBD1 aligns across 7 bases. Trimming cost V 8 bases and J 4 bases; bases outside gene matches: 10. CDR3 length: 14 residues. Germline lookup yields CDR1 LNHDA and CDR2 SQIVND (reference sequence). The CDR3 nucleotides read TGTGCCAGTTTTACACCGGGACAGACCACTGAAGCTTTCTTT. The encoded protein is CASFTPGQTTEAFF.

This chain uses TRBV14 with TRBJ1-2; 7 bases map to TRBD1. The V gene end was trimmed by 0 bases and the J gene end by 3 bases; junction bases not matched to a gene: 7. CDR1 and CDR2 from the germline V gene are SGHDN and FVKESK. The CDR3 has 16 amino acids. The CDR3 nucleotides read TGTGCCAGCAGCCAAGAGACGGGACAGAGTTACTATGGCTACACCTTC. Amino acids: CASSQETGQSYYGYTF.

This clone came up once. The chain employs TRBV27 and TRBJ1-6; D ambiguous. Germline lookup yields CDR1 MNHEY and CDR2 SMNVEV (reference sequence). Trimming stripped 2 bases from V and 7 bases from J, with 9 bases between. This CDR3 comprises 14 residues. DNA of the CDR3: TGTGCCAGCAGTTTAATTGGCCGAAATTCACCCCTCCACTTT. Residues: CASSLIGRNSPLHF.

V gene TRBV6-1 combines with J gene TRBJ2-7; 8 bases are a match to TRBD1. CDR1 MNHNS and CDR2 SASEGT come from the germline V gene. The ends lost 1 base at V and 5 bases at J; junction bases unmatched: 19. The CDR3 is 19 residues long. CDR3 nucleotide sequence: TGTGCCAGCAGTGAAGAGGCAGGGGGCGGAATCGGGGCAAATCACGAGCAGTACTTC. The encoded protein is CASSEEAGGGIGANHEQYF.

This chain links TRBV9 with TRBJ2-1, with TRBD2 identical over 9 bases. The trim removed 0 bases at V and 6 bases at J, leaving 7 bases unmatched. The CDR3 runs 16 residues. CDR1 and CDR2 from the germline V gene are SGDLS and YYNGEE. The CDR3 region has the DNA TGTGCCAGCAGCGTAGCCCCAGCGGGGGGCCTCAATGAGCAGTTCTTC. Translation: CASSVAPAGGLNEQFF.

This sequence joins TRBV10-1 and TRBJ2-1; weak D call: TRBD1 (6 bases). Trimming cost V 5 bases and J 12 bases, with 14 bases left between them. CDR3 length equals 12 residues. Germline V lookup: CDR1 WNHNN, CDR2 SYGVQD (reference sequence). The chain's CDR3 is CASSFQGMGQFF. The CDR3 DNA is TGCGCCAGCAGTTTTCAGGGGATGGGGCAGTTCTTC.

In its sample, this clone was seen a few times. This sequence joins TRBV12-5 and TRBJ1-1, with D perhaps TRBD1 (5 bases). Germline V gene sequence: CDR1 LGHNT, CDR2 FRNRAP. This CDR3 is built from 14 residues. V was pared by 9 bases and J by 1 base, with 15 bases between. In DNA, the CDR3 is TGTGCTAGACCGCCGGGGGTAAAGAACACTGAAGCTTTCTTT. It translates to CARPPGVKNTEAFF.

The chain has TRBV5-4 and TRBJ1-6, with TRBD1 matching over 9 bases. V lost 4 bases and J lost 7; bases outside the gene matches: 6. CDR3 length: 15 residues. Germline V gene lookup returns CDR1 SGHNT and CDR2 YYREEE (reference sequence). DNA for the CDR3: TGTGCCAGCAGCATTGGACAGGGGCGCAATTCACCCCTCCACTTT. This translates into CASSIGQGRNSPLHF.

This clone was counted a single time. The rearrangement joins TRBV11-2 to TRBJ1-6; 7 bases line up with TRBD1. CDR1 SGHAT and CDR2 FQNNGV come from the germline V gene. The CDR3 length is 15 residues. Trimming took 2 bases from V and 13 from J; bases not matched to a gene: 11. The DNA of the CDR3 is TGTGCCAGCAGCTTAAGGGACAGAAAAATAAGGCCCCTCCACTTT. Its translation is CASSLRDRKIRPLHF. The variable domain in full, completed from reference TRBV11-2 and TRBJ1-6, reads EAGVAQSPRYKIIEKRQSVAFWCNPISGHATLYWYQQILGQGPKLLIQFQNNGVVDDSQLPKDRFSAERLKGVDSTLKIQPAKLEDSAVYLCASSLRDRKIRPLHFGNGTRLTVT.

This sequence joins TRBV28 and TRBJ2-5; TRBD1 matches 10 bases. The V and J ends lost 5 bases and 4 bases, in that order; junction bases with no gene match: 13. This CDR3 is 17 amino acids long. CDR1 MDHEN and CDR2 SYDVKM come from the germline V gene. For the CDR3, the DNA is TGTGCCAGCAGTCCCCCCACAAACGACAGGGGGCGAGAGACCCAGTACTTC. Translation: CASSPPTNDRGRETQYF.

This clone was seen only once. This rearrangement joins TRBV14 to TRBJ2-1, with D possibly being TRBD2 (6 bases). Trimming took off 4 bases at V and 7 bases at J, with 20 bases between the two ends. Per the germline V gene, CDR1 is SGHDN and CDR2 is FVKESK. This CDR3 has 16 amino acids. The CDR3 region is CASSLYAGLENNEQFF. The CDR3, as DNA: TGTGCCAGCAGCCTTTACGCGGGGTTAGAAAATAATGAGCAGTTCTTC.